This is a list of T cell receptor beta chains from one sample in a study of blood T cell repertoires in COVID-19. TCRdb keeps only in-frame clones here, not all; method: immunoSEQ multiplex PCR. The sample yields around 350,000 clones, approximately 86% seen once. Sequencing was done on a sample of peripheral blood. All receptors come from a human donor in a cohort sampled during active COVID-19. CDR3s include the opening cysteine and the closing phenylalanine or tryptophan. Fields, in order: J gene, V gene, clone size, D gene, CDR3 DNA, CDR3 protein. The D gene is left open where the match is weak. For some rows the clone size is stated as once, few or many, or as a class when expanded; others skip it.

TRBJ1-1,TRBV30,.,.,TGTGCCTGGAGTGCCGGCGGGGCTAAGAAAGCTTTCTTT,CAWSAGGAKKAFF
TRBJ2-2,TRBV5-1,.,.,TGCGCCAGCAGCTTGATACGGCAGGGCACCGGGGAGCTGTTTTTT,CASSLIRQGTGELFF
TRBJ1-2,TRBV2,.,.,TGTGCCAGCAGTGTACGGGAGAACTATGGCTACACCTTC,CASSVRENYGYTF
TRBJ2-1,TRBV24-1,.,TRBD1,TGTGCCACCGGTCCCGGGACAGGGCCGAACTACAATGAGCAGTTCTTC,CATGPGTGPNYNEQFF
TRBJ1-2,TRBV19,.,TRBD1,TGTGCCAGTAGTACCCGGACAGGGAAGAACTATGGCTACACCTTC,CASSTRTGKNYGYTF
TRBJ1-1,TRBV2,few,.,TGTGCCAGCAGTGTGGCGCTCCGGGGGGACACTGAAGCTTTCTTT,CASSVALRGDTEAFF
TRBJ1-1,TRBV29-1,few,TRBD1,TGCAGCGTCCCCAGACAGGGGGCGTTGAACACTGAAGCTTTCTTT,CSVPRQGALNTEAFF
TRBJ2-3,TRBV2,.,TRBD1,TGTGCCAGCAGTGTGGGCAGGGGGACAGATACGCAGTATTTT,CASSVGRGTDTQYF
TRBJ2-3,TRBV5-1,.,TRBD1,TGCGCCAGCAGCTTTTCCGGGACAGGGGCCACAGATACGCAGTATTTT,CASSFSGTGATDTQYF
TRBJ2-5,TRBV6-1,.,.,TGTGCCAGCAGTGAATCGGGGATCGAGACCCAGTACTTC,CASSESGIETQYF
TRBJ1-3,TRBV11-2,.,.,TGTGCCAGCCGAGACCAGACAGGCTCTGGAAACACCATATATTTT,CASRDQTGSGNTIYF
TRBJ1-4,TRBV7-9,.,TRBD1,TGTGCCAGCAGCTGGACAGGGCGCGAAAAACTGTTTTTT,CASSWTGREKLFF
TRBJ1-1,TRBV19,.,TRBD1,TGTGCCAGTAGTATGGAGCGGACAGGGCTCGAAGCTTTCTTT,CASSMERTGLEAFF
TRBJ2-1,TRBV18,once,TRBD2,TGTGCCAGCTCATTGGGTTTTGGCGGGGGTATCAACAATGAGCAGTTCTTC,CASSLGFGGGINNEQFF
TRBJ1-2,TRBV28,.,TRBD1,TGTGCCAGCAGCATAGAGACTCCGACAGGGGGCAACTATGGCTACACCTTC,CASSIETPTGGNYGYTF
TRBJ2-3,TRBV2,.,TRBD2,TGTGCCAGCAGTCGCCCCACTAGCGGGAGAATCACTAGCACAGATACGCAGTATTTT,CASSRPTSGRITSTDTQYF
TRBJ1-6,TRBV9,.,.,TGTGCCAGCAGCACGTCGGGGGGCGTCTATTCACCCCTCCACTTT,CASSTSGGVYSPLHF
TRBJ1-1,TRBV23-1,.,.,TGCGCCAGCAGTCCCAATGTTGAGAGGACTGAAGCTTTCTTT,CASSPNVERTEAFF
TRBJ2-1,TRBV12-3/TRBV12-4,.,.,TGTGCCAGCAGTTTAGTCCGGCAGGGTATGTTCTTC,CASSLVRQGMFF
TRBJ2-7,TRBV28,.,TRBD1,TGTGCCAGCAGTTCGCCGGGACAGGCATCCTACGAGCAGTACTTC,CASSSPGQASYEQYF
TRBJ2-3,TRBV10-3,.,.,TGTGCCATCAGCAATTCCTTGACTAGTGCTACGCAGTATTTT,CAISNSLTSATQYF
TRBJ1-2,TRBV30,.,.,TGTGCCTGGAGTGCGCGAGGCTATGGCTACACCTTC,CAWSARGYGYTF
TRBJ1-1,TRBV6-5,.,.,TGTGCCAGCAGTTACGAGGTGGAGAACACTGAAGCTTTCTTT,CASSYEVENTEAFF
TRBJ2-7,TRBV3-1/TRBV3-2,.,.,TGTGCCAGCAGCGCTCTAGGGGCCTCCTACGAGCAGTACTTC,CASSALGASYEQYF
TRBJ2-7,TRBV18,.,TRBD2,TGTGCCAGCTCACGCGATAGCGGGAGCCGCGAGCAGTACTTC,CASSRDSGSREQYF
TRBJ2-2,TRBV19,once,TRBD2,TGTGCCAGTAGTCCTCGACTAGCGGGGGCACCGAACACCGGGGAGCTGTTTTTT,CASSPRLAGAPNTGELFF
TRBJ1-2,TRBV19,.,TRBD1,TGTGCCAGCGGGACTCCGGGACAGGGCCTTGGCTATGGCTACACCTTC,CASGTPGQGLGYGYTF
TRBJ1-3,TRBV19,.,.,TGTGCCAGCCCGGGACAAAGTGGAAACACCATATATTTT,CASPGQSGNTIYF
TRBJ1-1,TRBV7-8,few,TRBD1,TGTGCCAGCAGCTTAACAGGGGCCGGGACTGAAGCTTTCTTT,CASSLTGAGTEAFF
TRBJ2-7,TRBV5-5,once,TRBD1,TGTGCCAGCAGCAAAATGGACAGGGGGTACCACGAGCAGTACTTC,CASSKMDRGYHEQYF
TRBJ1-6,TRBV5-4,.,TRBD1,TGTGCCAGCAGCTCACCGGACAGGGATAATTCACCCCTCCACTTT,CASSSPDRDNSPLHF
TRBJ2-7,TRBV4-1,.,TRBD1,TGCGCCAGCAGCCTAACATACGGGACAGCGACCTACGAGCAGTACTTC,CASSLTYGTATYEQYF
TRBJ1-4,TRBV9,.,.,TGTGCCAGCAGCGCAAATCAGGGTAATGAAAAACTGTTTTTT,CASSANQGNEKLFF
TRBJ2-3,TRBV6-8,.,TRBD2,TGTGCCAGCACCTTCCACGGGACTAGCGAGGATACGCAGTATTTT,CASTFHGTSEDTQYF
TRBJ2-1,TRBV5-4,.,TRBD2,TGTGCCAGCAGCTTGGGGACTAGCGGGAGGGGTAATGAGCAGTTCTTC,CASSLGTSGRGNEQFF
TRBJ1-1,TRBV19,.,.,TGTGCCAGTAGTATAAGTCCCCACAGCGGGAACACTGAAGCTTTCTTT,CASSISPHSGNTEAFF
TRBJ2-1,TRBV23-1,.,.,TGCGCCAGCAGTCAGGGCCGCCCCTCCTACAATGAGCAGTTCTTC,CASSQGRPSYNEQFF
TRBJ2-2,TRBV5-1,.,TRBD2,TGCGCCAGCAGCTTGGTCATCCCCGGGACTACCAACACCGGGGAGCTGTTTTTT,CASSLVIPGTTNTGELFF
TRBJ2-3,TRBV6-1,.,.,TGTGCCAGCAGTGAAGGGCCTGGAGATACGCAGTATTTT,CASSEGPGDTQYF
TRBJ2-1,TRBV5-1,.,.,TGCGCCAGCAGCTTGGAGGGGCGCACAGACAATGAGCAGTTCTTC,CASSLEGRTDNEQFF
TRBJ1-1,TRBV7-9,.,.,TGTGCCAGCAGCTCGATTCCGCGGGGGAACACTGAAGCTTTCTTT,CASSSIPRGNTEAFF
TRBJ2-2,TRBV3-1/TRBV3-2,.,.,TGTGCCAGCAGCCAAGGAGTATCGGGCGGGGAGCTGTTTTTT,CASSQGVSGGELFF
TRBJ2-1,TRBV5-1,.,.,TGCGCCAGCAGTACTACAGGGAATGAGCAGTTCTTC,CASSTTGNEQFF
TRBJ2-2,TRBV9,few,TRBD1,TGTGCCAGCAGCGTTGGGGCAGGGGGCGACACCGGGGAGCTGTTTTTT,CASSVGAGGDTGELFF
TRBJ2-1,TRBV11-3,.,.,TGTGCCAGCAGCTTAGCCGACAATGAGCAGTTCTTC,CASSLADNEQFF
TRBJ1-4,TRBV7-9,.,.,TGTGCCAGCAGCCTGGACAGTTCTAATGAAAAACTGTTTTTT,CASSLDSSNEKLFF
TRBJ2-7,TRBV29-1,.,TRBD1,TGCAGCGCTGGGGCACCGGGACAGGGATTCTACGAGCAGTACTTC,CSAGAPGQGFYEQYF
TRBJ1-1,TRBV5-1,.,.,TGCGCCAGCAGCTTGTCGGGTGGCGCCGGAGCTTTCTTT,CASSLSGGAGAFF
TRBJ1-1,TRBV5-6,once,.,TGTGCCAGCACCCTAAGGGGTCGCCCTGAAGCTTTCTTT,CASTLRGRPEAFF
TRBJ1-5,TRBV5-1,few,.,TGCGCCAGCAGCTTGGCGGGCAATCAGCCCCAGCATTTT,CASSLAGNQPQHF
TRBJ1-6,TRBV28,.,.,TGTGCCAGCAGGACGGACAGCAATTCACCCCTCCACTTT,CASRTDSNSPLHF
TRBJ2-7,TRBV28,.,TRBD2,TGTGCCAGCAGTGGGACTAGCGGGAGGCCCCACGAGCAGTACTTC,CASSGTSGRPHEQYF
TRBJ1-5,TRBV5-1,.,.,TGCGCCAGCAGCCTGGACAGTTCTCAGCCCCAGCATTTT,CASSLDSSQPQHF
TRBJ1-1,TRBV7-9,few,.,TGTGCCAGCAGCGCCCAGCTAGTGAACACTGAAGCTTTCTTT,CASSAQLVNTEAFF
TRBJ2-7,TRBV10-1,.,TRBD1,TGCGCCAGCAGTGAGGGACAGGGTGATCGGCAGTACTTC,CASSEGQGDRQYF